The clone carrying this T cell receptor beta chain came up a few times. Antigen specificity is unknown. cDNA serving as the sequencing template came from extracted, reverse transcribed RNA. Assay used: immunoSEQ multiplex PCR; TCRdb lists only in-frame clones, some missing. The sample includes approximately 160,000 clones, around three fifths of them seen just once. J lost 3 bases, V lost 1 base, and 9 bases had no gene match. Looked up from germline, CDR1 is SGHRS and CDR2 is YFSETQ. CDR3 size: 17 residues. Treatment noted: oral pan-JAK inhibitor, 5-10 mg twice daily. Obtained from alopecia areata patients were lesional scalp punch biopsies along with peripheral blood. These data originate in a study of CD8+ T cells in alopecia areata. Study outcomes and limitations: Tofacitinib produced a significant decrease in scalp clonality and in expanded CD8+ clones among the top 100.

Sample: CD4+ T cells sorted from blood, taken at week 24, from a patient treated with tofacitinib. The TCR comes from a human donor with alopecia areata. The gene calls are TRBV5-1 and TRBJ2-7; 11 nucleotides agree with TRBD2. In DNA, the CDR3 is TGCGCCAGCAGCTTGCCCAATACTAGCGGGGGCTTCTACGAGCAGTACTTC. Amino acids: CASSLPNTSGGFYEQYF.